The 3 T cell receptor beta chains in this list originate from one sample, sequenced in a study of cytomegalovirus exposure and HLA in healthy donors. It was with 60 Vbeta and 13 Jbeta primers that the PCR ran. Measured with immunoSEQ multiplex PCR; TCRdb has only the in-frame clones, and not every one. The sample includes 100,000 to 150,000 clones, roughly three quarters of them seen just once. The specimen sequenced was PBMCs. The receptors come from a woman in her sixties in good health and CMV-seronegative.

The chain links TRBV28 to TRBJ2-7, with TRBD1 matching 7 bases. This CDR3 has 14 residues. The germline gives CDR1 MDHEN, CDR2 SYDVKM. J was trimmed by 0 bases and V by 6 bases; bases with no gene match: 5. As DNA, the CDR3 is TGTGCCAGCAGAACCGGGACAGCCTCCTACGAGCAGTACTTC. Protein: CASRTGTASYEQYF.

The rearrangement joins TRBV2 to TRBJ2-2; 8 nucleotides match TRBD1. There are 16 residues in the CDR3. V shed 3 bases and J 2 bases; nucleotides not matched to a gene: 5. Germline CDR1 SNHLY, CDR2 FYNNEI. CDR3 bases: TGTGCCAGCAGTGACGCCGGACAGGGAAACACCGGGGAGCTGTTTTTT. Translation gives CASSDAGQGNTGELFF.

This clone was counted between two and nine times. The chain uses TRBV5-1 and TRBJ2-7; 7 bases align to TRBD1. CDR1 SGHRS and CDR2 YFSETQ come from the germline V gene. V dropped 4 bases and J dropped 0; count of bases not matched to a gene: 7. The CDR3 sequence is 15 residues long. The CDR3 bases are TGCGCCAGCAGCCCCGGACAGGCCGGCTCCTACGAGCAGTACTTC. Its translation: CASSPGQAGSYEQYF. The full variable domain, with the rest looked up from reference TRBV5-1 and TRBJ2-7, is KAGVTQTPRYLIKTRGQQVTLSCSPISGHRSVSWYQQTPGQGLQFLFEYFSETQRNKGNFPGRFSGRQFSNSRSEMNVSTLELGDSALYLCASSPGQAGSYEQYFGPGTRLTVT.